This T cell receptor beta chain was retrieved from a study of high-grade serous ovarian cancer treatment subgroups. On the study more broadly: On average, roughly 14,000 reads and 7,494 unique TCR beta rearrangements were obtained per sample. General observations from the study: Bulk tumor TCR sequencing gave no spatial information. Repertoire similarity ranged about 0.095 to 0.79 between tumors of one patient. Only CDR3 was analyzed; CDR1 and CDR2 were not.

Details on this clone: What it recognizes is unknown.

Tumor tissue was taken before any definitive surgery or chemotherapy was given. The CDR3 has 15 amino acids. The V gene end was trimmed by 5 bases and the J gene end by 0 bases; junction bases not matched to a gene: 7. The germline CDR1 and CDR2 sequences are SNHLY and FYNNEI. Sequencing used immunoSEQ multiplex PCR; TCRdb keeps in-frame clones, though not all of them. The sample lists about 36,000 clones; about 80% were seen once. Sequencing was done on a sample of tumor tissue. This clonotype originated in a human donor with high-grade serous ovarian cancer. The chain employs TRBV2 and TRBJ2-7, with 7 bases that match TRBD2. The CDR3 loop is CASSKESGISYEQYF. The CDR3 bases are TGTGCCAGCAGTAAGGAGAGCGGGATCTCCTACGAGCAGTACTTC. Using reference TRBV2 and TRBJ2-7 for the parts outside the CDR3, the full variable domain is EPEVTQTPSHQVTQMGQEVILRCVPISNHLYFYWYRQILGQKVEFLVSFYNNEISEKSEIFDDQFSVERPDGSNFTLKIRSTKLEDSAMYFCASSKESGISYEQYFGPGTRLTVT.